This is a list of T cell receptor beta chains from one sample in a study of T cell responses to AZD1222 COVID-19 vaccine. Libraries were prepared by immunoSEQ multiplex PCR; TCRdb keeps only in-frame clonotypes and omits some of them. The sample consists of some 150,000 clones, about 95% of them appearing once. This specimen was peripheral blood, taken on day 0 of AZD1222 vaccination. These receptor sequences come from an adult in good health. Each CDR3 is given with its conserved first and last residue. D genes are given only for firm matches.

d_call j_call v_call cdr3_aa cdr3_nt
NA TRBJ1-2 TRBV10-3 CAISVRGNLDYGYTF TGTGCCATCAGTGTACGAGGGAATCTGGACTATGGCTACACCTTC
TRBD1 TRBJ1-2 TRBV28 CASSHRTGANYGYTF TGTGCCAGCAGCCACCGGACAGGCGCTAACTATGGCTACACCTTC
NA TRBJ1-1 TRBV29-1 CSVEEVAGDTEAFF TGCAGCGTTGAAGAAGTGGCAGGGGACACTGAAGCTTTCTTT
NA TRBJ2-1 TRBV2 CASSEWQGNEQFF TGTGCCAGCAGTGAGTGGCAGGGAAATGAGCAGTTCTTC
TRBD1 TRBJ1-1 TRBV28 CASSPGGGRTLNTEAFF TGTGCCAGCAGTCCAGGGGGGGGGCGGACCCTGAACACTGAAGCTTTCTTT
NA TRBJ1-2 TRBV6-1 CASSEGGGYGYTF TGTGCCAGCAGTGAAGGGGGCGGCTATGGCTACACCTTC
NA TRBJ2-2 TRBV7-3 CASSYDRVPSGELFF TGTGCCAGCAGCTACGACCGGGTACCTTCCGGGGAGCTGTTTTTT
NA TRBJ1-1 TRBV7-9 CASSSGSTEAFF TGTGCCAGCAGCTCGGGGAGCACTGAAGCTTTCTTT
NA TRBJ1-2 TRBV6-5 CASSWGQGLHGYTF TGTGCCAGCAGTTGGGGGCAGGGACTTCATGGCTACACCTTC
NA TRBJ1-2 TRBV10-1 CASSDFNYGYTF TGCGCCAGCAGTGATTTTAACTATGGCTACACCTTC